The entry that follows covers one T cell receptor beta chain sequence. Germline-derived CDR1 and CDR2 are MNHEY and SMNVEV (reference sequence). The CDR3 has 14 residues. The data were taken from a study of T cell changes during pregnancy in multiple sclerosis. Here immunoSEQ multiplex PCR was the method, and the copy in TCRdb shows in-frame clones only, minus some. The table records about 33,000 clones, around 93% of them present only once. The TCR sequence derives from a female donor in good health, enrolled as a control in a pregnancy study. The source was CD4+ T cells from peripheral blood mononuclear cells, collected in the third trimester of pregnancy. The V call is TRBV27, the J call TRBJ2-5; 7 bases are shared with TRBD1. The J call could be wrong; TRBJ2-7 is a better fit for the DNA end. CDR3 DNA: TGTGCCAGCAGTTCGGGCTTACAGGGGAGCGAGCAGTACTTC. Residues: CASSSGLQGSEQYF.